Shown below are 16 T cell receptor beta chains from a single sample sequenced in a study of blood T cell repertoires in COVID-19. Some clones are missing from TCRdb's copy, which holds only in-frame ones; the method was immunoSEQ multiplex PCR. Among some 69,000 clones listed, roughly 87% were seen once. Source material: peripheral blood. The receptors here all came from a woman aged 50 to 60 with active COVID-19.

The chain uses TRBV7-9 and TRBJ2-5; tentative D call: TRBD1 (5 bases). The V gene's germline CDR1 is SEHNR and CDR2 FQNEAQ (reference sequence). CDR3 size: 15 residues. V gave up 0 bases and J gave up 0 bases, with 8 bases separating them. The CDR3 sequence: CASSLAGVDQETQYF. DNA of the CDR3: TGTGCCAGCAGCTTAGCAGGGGTTGACCAAGAGACCCAGTACTTC.

For the CDR3, the DNA is TGCGCCAGCAGCACAGGTCCCGCAACTAATGAAAAACTGTTTTTT. Encoded protein: CASSTGPATNEKLFF. The chain is built from TRBV5-1 and TRBJ1-4; tentative D call: TRBD1 (5 bases). V lost 4 bases to trimming and J lost 0 bases, with 10 bases between them. CDR3 size: 15 residues. CDR1 is SGHRS and CDR2 is YFSETQ in the germline V gene.

This clone was recorded at least ten times. The V and J genes are TRBV7-9 and TRBJ1-2; D might be TRBD1 (5 bases). V was cut by 5 bases and J by 3 bases, with 16 bases left in between. The germline gives CDR1 SEHNR, CDR2 FQNEAQ (reference sequence). CDR3 size: 15 residues. The DNA of the CDR3 is TGTGCCAGCAGCCCGGGCAGGGTATTTGACTATGGCTACACCTTC. Translation gives CASSPGRVFDYGYTF.

The chain is built from TRBV5-6 and TRBJ2-7; 9 positions match TRBD1. The CDR3 consists of 15 residues. CDR1 is SGHDT, CDR2 YYEEEE, per germline. The ends lost 1 base at V and 4 bases at J; junction bases unmatched: 6. CDR3 bases: TGTGCCAGCAGCTTGTTAACAGGGGGCCTGTACGAGCAGTACTTC. The encoded protein is CASSLLTGGLYEQYF.

This chain uses TRBV5-1 with TRBJ2-3; TRBD2 agrees at 12 bases. In germline, CDR1 is SGHRS, CDR2 YFSETQ. CDR3 length: 16 residues. J was trimmed by 4 bases and V by 5 bases; bases with no gene match: 8. DNA for the CDR3: TGCGCCAGCAGGCCACCGGGACTAGCGGGTCCAGATACGCAGTATTTT. Encoded protein: CASRPPGLAGPDTQYF.

The gene calls are TRBV5-5 and TRBJ1-3; D ambiguous. CDR3 length: 14 amino acids. Trimming took 2 bases from V and 0 from J, leaving 6 bases between them. The germline CDR1 and CDR2 sequences are SGHKS and YYEKEE (reference sequence). DNA of the CDR3: TGTGCCAGCAGCTTACTACCCTCTGGAAACACCATATATTTT. Amino acid sequence: CASSLLPSGNTIYF.

The chain links TRBV28 to TRBJ2-2, with D possibly being TRBD1 (6 bases). V was cut by 6 bases and J by 1 base, with 12 bases left in between. In germline, CDR1 is MDHEN, CDR2 SYDVKM. This CDR3 spans 15 amino acids. The CDR3 loop is CASRPTGLNTGELFF. The CDR3, as DNA: TGTGCCAGCAGACCGACAGGCCTGAACACCGGGGAGCTGTTTTTT. Full variable domain (remainder filled in from reference TRBV28 and TRBJ2-2): DVKVTQSSRYLVKRTGEKVFLECVQDMDHENMFWYRQDPGLGLRLIYFSYDVKMKEKGDIPEGYSVSREKKERFSLILESASTNQTSMYLCASRPTGLNTGELFFGEGSRLTVL.

The genes are TRBV5-1 and TRBJ1-6, with D perhaps matching TRBD1 (6 bases). Looked up from germline, CDR1 is SGHRS and CDR2 is YFSETQ. The germline V and J ends were trimmed by 3 bases and 10 bases, with 17 bases remaining between them. This CDR3 region has 15 residues. CDR3 protein: CASSSGGGAGSPLHF. CDR3 nucleotide sequence: TGCGCCAGCAGCTCGGGCGGGGGCGCTGGGTCACCCCTCCACTTT.

The V gene is TRBV9, the J gene TRBJ1-4; D call uncertain. The V gene lost 0 bases and the J gene lost 7 bases, with 13 bases spanning the gap. The CDR3 length is 15 residues. Looked up from germline, CDR1 is SGDLS and CDR2 is YYNGEE. In DNA form, the CDR3 reads TGTGCCAGCAGCGTAGTCGGAGGGTCTAGTGAAAAACTGTTTTTT. Its protein product is CASSVVGGSSEKLFF. Looking up the rest from reference TRBV9 and TRBJ1-4 gives the full variable domain: DSGVTQTPKHLITATGQRVTLRCSPRSGDLSVYWYQQSLDQGLQFLIQYYNGEERAKGNILERFSAQQFPDLHSELNLSSLELGDSALYFCASSVVGGSSEKLFFGSGTQLSVL.

The chain joins TRBV7-6 to TRBJ2-5, with TRBD2 as a possible D gene (6 bases). V was cut by 5 bases and J by 2 bases, with 21 bases left in between. The CDR3 spans 17 residues. CDR1 SGHVS and CDR2 FNYEAQ come from the germline V gene. CDR3 nucleotides: TGTGCCAGCAGCCCGACTATCGGGGGTAGCGCGCAAGAGACCCAGTACTTC. Translated: CASSPTIGGSAQETQYF.

V is TRBV7-9 and J is TRBJ2-1; TRBD2 matches 10 bases. This CDR3 has 14 residues. The germline V gene encodes CDR1 SEHNR and CDR2 FQNEAQ (reference sequence). The ends lost 7 bases at V and 5 bases at J; junction bases unmatched: 5. The CDR3 coding sequence is TGTGCCAGCACCCTAGCGGGGGTGAACAATGAGCAGTTCTTC. It yields the protein CASTLAGVNNEQFF.

The J gene is TRBJ1-1, the V gene TRBV7-9; D ambiguous. Per the germline V gene, CDR1 is SEHNR and CDR2 is FQNEAQ (reference sequence). The length of the CDR3 is 13 residues. Trimming left V 3 bases short and J 7 bases short, with 12 bases between. CDR3 in DNA: TGTGCCAGCAGCTTTCAATCGGGGATTGAAGCTTTCTTT. It translates to CASSFQSGIEAFF.

The chain joins TRBV24-1 to TRBJ1-5; possibly TRBD1 for D (6 bases). CDR1 KGHDR and CDR2 SFDVKD come from the germline V gene. The CDR3 totals 13 residues. V lost 9 bases to trimming and J lost 6 bases, with 14 bases between them. The CDR3 bases are TGTGCCACCCAGGGGACGGGGTCTCAGCCCCAGCATTTT. Its protein is CATQGTGSQPQHF.

The sample holds one count of this clone. The V and J genes are TRBV19 and TRBJ1-1; TRBD1 might be the D (5 bases). The germline CDR1 and CDR2 sequences are LNHDA and SQIVND (reference sequence). This CDR3 spans 13 amino acids. Trimming shortened V by 5 bases and J by 4 bases, and 11 bases separated the two germline ends. CDR3 protein: CASSWGGSTEAFF. CDR3 coding DNA: TGTGCCAGTAGTTGGGGGGGGTCCACTGAAGCTTTCTTT. Drawing the rest from reference TRBV19 and TRBJ1-1, the complete variable domain is DGGITQSPKYLFRKEGQNVTLSCEQNLNHDAMYWYRQDPGQGLRLIYYSQIVNDFQKGDIAEGYSVSREKKESFPLTVTSAQKNPTAFYLCASSWGGSTEAFFGQGTRLTVV.

In its sample, this clone was seen once. The rearrangement joins TRBV28 to TRBJ1-3; D might be TRBD1 (5 bases). Trimming pared 6 bases from V and 0 bases from J, leaving 15 bases between. The CDR3 totals 16 residues. Germline CDR1 and CDR2: MDHEN and SYDVKM. In DNA, the CDR3 is TGTGCCAGCAGGCCCCTTAAGGGGTACTCTGGAAACACCATATATTTT. It translates to CASRPLKGYSGNTIYF.

The rearrangement joins TRBV24-1 to TRBJ1-1; 9 nucleotides line up with TRBD1. The J segment lost 5 bases and the V segment lost 7 bases, leaving 7 bases of the junction unmatched. Germline-derived CDR1 and CDR2 are KGHDR and SFDVKD. The CDR3 sequence is 14 residues long. Here the CDR3 reads CATRGRDRETEAFF. CDR3 coding DNA: TGTGCCACCAGGGGTCGGGACAGGGAAACTGAAGCTTTCTTT.